Listed below are T cell receptor beta chains from one sample, sequenced in a study of cytomegalovirus exposure and HLA in healthy donors. Produced via immunoSEQ multiplex PCR; TCRdb's table is partial and in-frame only. Found here are about 200,000 clones, roughly 80% of them singletons; the top ten hold about 0.2%. Sequencing was done on a sample of PBMCs. The receptor source for this set is a girl aged 2-15 years in good health and CMV-seronegative. Both conserved end residues are part of each CDR3. D genes are given only for firm matches. Clone size is stated in some rows and not others, as once, few, many or a class when expanded.

j_call d_call clone_size v_call cdr3_aa cdr3_nt
TRBJ2-7 TRBD2 few TRBV7-9 CASSLARDYSYEQYF TGTGCCAGCAGCTTAGCCCGGGACTACTCCTACGAGCAGTACTTC
TRBJ2-3 - - TRBV7-9 CSSSLGRQIYTDTQYF TGTTCCAGCAGCTTAGGACGACAGATCTACACAGATACGCAGTATTTT
TRBJ2-5 TRBD2 few TRBV5-4 CASSLRGGGAGRGETQYF TGTGCCAGCAGCTTGAGGGGCGGGGGGGCAGGTCGGGGAGAGACCCAGTACTTC
TRBJ1-5 - few TRBV18 CASSPPGGNNQPQHF TGTGCCAGCTCACCACCGGGGGGTAACAATCAGCCCCAGCATTTT
TRBJ2-7 TRBD2 - TRBV30 CAWTTSGRFSYEQYF TGTGCCTGGACCACTAGCGGGAGGTTCTCCTACGAGCAGTACTTC
TRBJ2-4 TRBD2 - TRBV4-1 CASSQPLAGGRDIQYF TGCGCCAGCAGCCAACCCCTAGCGGGAGGGAGGGACATTCAGTACTTC
TRBJ2-1 - - TRBV6-1 CASSEEGSGGNEQFF TGTGCCAGCAGTGAAGAAGGTAGCGGAGGCAATGAGCAGTTCTTC
TRBJ2-1 TRBD2 - TRBV5-8 CASSWEWGAGDEQFF TGTGCCAGCAGCTGGGAGTGGGGAGCGGGAGATGAGCAGTTCTTC
TRBJ2-3 TRBD1 - TRBV5-4 CASSFLGQGADTQYF TGTGCCAGCAGCTTCTTGGGACAGGGGGCAGATACGCAGTATTTT
TRBJ2-5 TRBD1 - TRBV7-9 CASSGDSLWETQYF TGTGCCAGCAGCGGGGACAGCTTATGGGAGACCCAGTACTTC
TRBJ1-2 - - TRBV7-2 CASSTHGGNYGYTF TGTGCCAGCAGCACCCACGGGGGAAACTATGGCTACACCTTC
TRBJ2-5 TRBD2 - TRBV30 CAWSAIPPSGETQYF TGTGCCTGGAGCGCCATCCCCCCTAGCGGAGAGACCCAGTACTTC
TRBJ2-1 - once TRBV6-4 CASSDSSNNEQFF TGTGCCAGCAGTGACTCGAGCAACAATGAGCAGTTCTTC
TRBJ2-5 TRBD2 - TRBV25-1 CASQFSGVGYF TGTGCCAGCCAATTTAGCGGGGTTGGATACTTC
TRBJ1-1 TRBD1 - TRBV6-5 CASSSVDRGETEAFF TGTGCCAGCAGTTCGGTGGACAGGGGTGAGACTGAAGCTTTCTTT
TRBJ2-7 TRBD1 - TRBV30 CAWGDRGSSYEQYF TGTGCCTGGGGTGACAGGGGGAGCTCCTACGAGCAGTACTTC
TRBJ1-5 TRBD1 - TRBV7-2 CASSLGPGGYNQPQHF TGTGCCAGCAGCTTAGGCCCAGGGGGCTACAATCAGCCCCAGCATTTT
TRBJ1-1 TRBD1 few TRBV4-1 CASSRGQGKAEAFF TGCGCCAGCAGCCGAGGACAGGGAAAGGCTGAAGCTTTCTTT
TRBJ2-7 - - TRBV5-1 CASSRIGGDYEQYF TGCGCCAGCAGCCGGATAGGGGGGGACTACGAGCAGTACTTC
TRBJ2-2 - once TRBV29-1 CSVDSPSDHTGELFF TGCAGCGTTGACTCGCCTAGCGACCACACCGGGGAGCTGTTTTTT
TRBJ1-2 TRBD1 few TRBV7-9 CASRGQGVGGYTF TGTGCCAGCAGGGGACAGGGTGTCGGTGGCTACACCTTC
TRBJ2-1 TRBD2 few TRBV4-1 CASSQGGGARQYNEQFF TGCGCCAGCAGCCAAGGCGGGGGGGCTAGACAATACAATGAGCAGTTCTTC
TRBJ2-5 TRBD2 - TRBV7-9 CASSSSSGGETQYF TGTGCCAGCAGCTCTTCTAGCGGCGGGGAGACCCAGTACTTC
TRBJ2-1 TRBD2 - TRBV29-1 CSVEDSSLAGVEQFF TGCAGCGTTGAAGATTCGTCACTAGCGGGAGTCGAGCAGTTCTTC
TRBJ1-4 - few TRBV13 CASSLGEGSSEKLFF TGTGCCAGCAGCTTAGGGGAGGGGTCGAGCGAAAAACTGTTTTTT
TRBJ1-2 - few TRBV6-1 CASSEGANYGYTF TGTGCCAGCAGTGAGGGAGCTAACTATGGCTACACCTTC
TRBJ2-2 TRBD2 - TRBV6-8 CASSLGRHIAGGLRGELFF TGTGCCAGCAGTTTAGGGCGACATATAGCGGGAGGCCTTAGGGGGGAGCTGTTTTTT
TRBJ2-7 TRBD1 - TRBV9 CASSSQAGDRQGPYEQYF TGTGCCAGCAGCTCCCAGGCGGGTGATAGACAGGGCCCCTACGAGCAGTACTTC
TRBJ2-2 - - TRBV7-6 CASSLLTGELFF TGTGCCAGCAGCTTACTCACCGGGGAGCTGTTTTTT
TRBJ1-2 TRBD1 once TRBV9 CASSSGQGYMFSYGYTF TGTGCCAGCAGCTCCGGACAGGGTTATATGTTCAGCTATGGCTACACCTTC
TRBJ1-1 - - TRBV4-2 CASSHETRARVPSTEAFF TGTGCCAGCAGCCACGAAACCAGAGCCAGGGTTCCCTCCACTGAAGCTTTCTTT
TRBJ1-1 - - TRBV28 CASSLRGSSNTEAFF TGTGCCAGCAGTTTACGTGGCAGTTCGAACACTGAAGCTTTCTTT
TRBJ2-7 TRBD2 - TRBV6-1 CAGGGYYEQYF TGTGCCGGCGGGGGGTACTACGAGCAGTACTTC
TRBJ1-5 - once TRBV7-2 CASSLVASRNQPQHF TGTGCCAGCAGCTTAGTCGCGTCTCGCAATCAGCCCCAGCATTTT
TRBJ1-1 - - TRBV29-1 CSVEGPTPGGTEAFF TGCAGCGTTGAAGGACCGACTCCCGGGGGCACTGAAGCTTTCTTT
TRBJ2-1 TRBD2 - TRBV27 CASSFSGGLATYNEQFF TGTGCCAGCAGTTTCAGTGGTGGACTAGCTACTTACAATGAGCAGTTCTTC
TRBJ2-3 TRBD1 - TRBV15 CATSLPTGLDTQYF TGTGCCACCAGCCTCCCGACAGGGTTGGATACGCAGTATTTT
TRBJ1-1 - - TRBV5-1 CASRRDKEQEAFF TGCGCCAGCAGACGTGACAAGGAACAAGAAGCTTTCTTT
TRBJ2-7 TRBD1 once TRBV7-9 CSSRQGDYEQYF TGTTCCAGCAGACAGGGGGACTACGAGCAGTACTTC
TRBJ1-5 - - TRBV12-5 CASGSGEGNQPQHF TGTGCTAGTGGCTCGGGTGAGGGCAATCAGCCCCAGCATTTT
TRBJ1-4 - - TRBV10-2 CATWGGEKLFF TGCGCCACCTGGGGGGGTGAAAAACTGTTTTTT
TRBJ2-7 TRBD1 - TRBV11-2 CASSFGQGAGEQYF TGTGCCAGCAGCTTCGGACAGGGGGCGGGGGAGCAGTACTTC
TRBJ2-2 TRBD2 - TRBV5-1 CASSLESSGSTGELFF TGCGCCAGCAGCTTGGAGTCTAGCGGGAGCACCGGGGAGCTGTTTTTT
TRBJ1-2 TRBD1 once TRBV19 CASNYWDREDYGYTF TGTGCCAGTAATTATTGGGACAGAGAGGACTATGGCTACACCTTC
TRBJ2-3 - - TRBV4-1 CASSRAPGLTSTDTQYF TGCGCCAGCAGCCGTGCTCCGGGACTGACGTCCACAGATACGCAGTATTTT
TRBJ2-7 - - TRBV7-7 CASSRREGNEQYF TGTGCCAGCAGCCGGAGGGAAGGGAACGAGCAGTACTTC
TRBJ2-5 - - TRBV7-3 CASSLSGTPQETQYF TGTGCCAGCAGCTTAAGCGGGACTCCCCAAGAGACCCAGTACTTC
TRBJ2-7 - - TRBV5-1 CASSFPPYEQYF TGCGCCAGCAGCTTCCCCCCTTACGAGCAGTACTTC
TRBJ1-6 - - TRBV6-1 CASSEARFGLLHF TGTGCCAGCAGTGAAGCGCGCTTCGGACTCCTCCACTTT
TRBJ2-7 TRBD1 few TRBV10-3 CAISDRDRPYEQYF TGTGCCATCAGTGACCGGGACAGACCCTACGAGCAGTACTTC
TRBJ2-7 - - TRBV4-1 CASSPIRTRSNYEQYF TGCGCCAGCAGCCCAATAAGGACACGGAGTAACTACGAGCAGTACTTC
TRBJ2-1 - - TRBV6-5 CASFAGRPYNEQFF TGTGCCAGCTTTGCGGGGAGACCCTACAATGAGCAGTTCTTC